Shown below are 5 T cell receptor beta chains from a single sample sequenced in a study of cytomegalovirus exposure and HLA in healthy donors. It was with 60 Vbeta and 13 Jbeta primers that the PCR ran. Repertoires were generated with immunoSEQ multiplex PCR, while TCRdb's copy carries only in-frame clones and drops some. The sample includes some 130,000 clones. The sequencing input was PBMCs. Every receptor here comes from a woman aged 40 to 50 in good health and CMV-seropositive.

This chain connects TRBV16 to TRBJ1-1; D may be TRBD1 (6 bases). The germline CDR1 and CDR2 sequences are KGHSY and FQNENV. This CDR3 is built from 16 residues. The V end lost 0 bases, the J end lost 4 bases, and 15 bases lay between the germline ends. The CDR3 spells CASSQSAWTDGTEAFF. The CDR3 coding sequence is TGTGCCAGCAGCCAATCCGCTTGGACAGACGGCACTGAAGCTTTCTTT.

The chain combines TRBV28 with TRBJ1-2; no reliable D call. V lost 2 bases, J lost 0 bases, and 4 bases lay in between. The germline gives CDR1 MDHEN, CDR2 SYDVKM. This CDR3 spans 13 amino acids. CDR3 bases: TGTGCCAGCAGTTTAGCGACTAACTATGGCTACACCTTC. Amino acids: CASSLATNYGYTF.

V usage is TRBV28 and J usage is TRBJ1-4, with 9 positions matching TRBD1. The V gene end was trimmed by 1 base and the J gene end by 7 bases; junction bases not matched to a gene: 1. Germline loops: CDR1 MDHEN, CDR2 SYDVKM. CDR3 length equals 14 residues. In DNA form, the CDR3 reads TGTGCCAGCAGTTTATACAGGGGGCTTGAAAAACTGTTTTTT. Protein sequence: CASSLYRGLEKLFF.

This rearrangement joins TRBV9 to TRBJ2-7; maybe TRBD2 (5 bases). V was clipped by 4 bases and J by 6 bases, with 14 bases between them. Germline-derived CDR1 and CDR2 are SGDLS and YYNGEE. This CDR3 spans 13 amino acids. CDR3 in DNA: TGTGCCAGCAGCCCAGAGGGTTATGGCGAGCAGTACTTC. Protein: CASSPEGYGEQYF.

The chain is built from TRBV29-1 and TRBJ1-5; TRBD1 agrees at 7 bases. In germline, CDR1 is SQVTM, CDR2 ANQGSEA. V lost 7 bases to trimming and J lost 5 bases; unmatched junction nucleotides: 5. The length of the CDR3 is 12 residues. This CDR3 is CSARTGDQPQHF. The CDR3 DNA reads as TGCAGCGCCCGGACAGGTGATCAGCCCCAGCATTTT.